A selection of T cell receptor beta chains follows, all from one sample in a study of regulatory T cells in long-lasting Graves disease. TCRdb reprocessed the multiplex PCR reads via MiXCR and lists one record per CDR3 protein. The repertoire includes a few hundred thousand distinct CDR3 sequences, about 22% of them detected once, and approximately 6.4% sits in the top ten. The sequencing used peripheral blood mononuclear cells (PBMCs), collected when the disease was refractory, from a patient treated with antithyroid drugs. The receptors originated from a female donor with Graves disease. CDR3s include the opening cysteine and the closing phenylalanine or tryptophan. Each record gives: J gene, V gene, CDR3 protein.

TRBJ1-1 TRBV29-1 CSVESFPATSEAFF
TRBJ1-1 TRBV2 CASFTLKNTEAFF
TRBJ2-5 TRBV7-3 CASSSETGRTQYF
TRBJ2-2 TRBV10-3 CAIKRAGTNTGELFF
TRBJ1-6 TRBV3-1 CASSQGVRGVNSPLHF
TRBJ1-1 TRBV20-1 CSAREGAGAEAFF
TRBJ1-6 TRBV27 CASRGLSYNSPLHF
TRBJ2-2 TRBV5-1 CASDFTGTGVGELFF
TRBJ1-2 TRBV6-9 CASSYGTEGGGYTF
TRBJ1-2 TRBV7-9 CASSSPGLGYGYTF
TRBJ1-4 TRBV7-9 CASSGTGEDEKLFF
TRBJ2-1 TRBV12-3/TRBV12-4 CASIPAGLALGNEQFF
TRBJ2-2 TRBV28 CASATTGGTGELFF
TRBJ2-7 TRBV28 CASSSPAGTGDEQYF
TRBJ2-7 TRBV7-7 CASSLHLGSYEQYF
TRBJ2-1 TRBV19 CASSISGRAYNEQFF
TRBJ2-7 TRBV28 CATWPLSEGYEQYF
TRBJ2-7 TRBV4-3 CASSHGRAGGYEQYF